This is a list of T cell receptor beta chains from one sample in a study of T cell responses to AZD1222 COVID-19 vaccine. The table came from immunoSEQ multiplex PCR; TCRdb's copy has only in-frame clones and leaves some out. This table holds 150,000 to 190,000 clones, 75% to 90% found once. This specimen was peripheral blood, taken 28 days after the second AZD1222 dose. Receptor source: an adult who received the AZD1222 COVID-19 vaccine. Both conserved end residues are part of each CDR3. D genes are given only for firm matches. Clone size is not always given. Where it is, it says once, few, many or a class for expanded clones.

length	size	D	V	J	CDR3	DNA
17	NA	TRBD1	TRBV24-1	TRBJ2-1	CATSDSLGTAAYNEQFF	TGTGCCACCAGTGATTCCCTTGGGACAGCCGCCTACAATGAGCAGTTCTTC
15	once	NA	TRBV5-1	TRBJ2-1	CASSLQVSAMAEQFF	TGCGCCAGCAGCTTGCAGGTATCCGCAATGGCTGAGCAGTTCTTC
16	NA	TRBD1	TRBV28	TRBJ1-5	CASSLSGGRSNQPQHF	TGTGCCAGCAGTTTATCAGGGGGACGTAGCAATCAGCCCCAGCATTTT
11	NA	NA	TRBV10-3	TRBJ2-5	CAISEGETQYF	TGTGCCATCAGTGAGGGGGAGACCCAGTACTTC
14	NA	NA	TRBV28	TRBJ1-2	CASSGNEGSAGYTF	TGTGCCAGCAGTGGGAACGAGGGGTCGGCTGGCTACACCTTC
16	NA	NA	TRBV3-1/TRBV3-2	TRBJ2-7	CASSQGFRGKQYEQYF	TGTGCCAGCAGCCAAGGGTTTAGGGGGAAGCAGTACGAGCAGTACTTC
16	NA	TRBD2	TRBV6-2/TRBV6-3	TRBJ2-1	CASSFDYQRGSDEQFF	TGTGCCAGCAGTTTCGACTACCAGCGGGGTAGCGATGAGCAGTTCTTC
16	NA	NA	TRBV5-1	TRBJ1-2	CASSLEGSGRGSGYTF	TGCGCCAGCAGCTTGGAAGGGAGTGGCAGGGGAAGTGGCTACACCTTC
12	NA	TRBD2	TRBV24-1	TRBJ2-1	CATSDREGEQFF	TGTGCCACCAGTGACCGGGAGGGTGAGCAGTTCTTC
13	NA	TRBD2	TRBV7-2	TRBJ2-7	CASSTAAGYEQYF	TGTGCCAGCAGTACGGCAGCGGGGTACGAGCAGTACTTC
14	NA	NA	TRBV6-5	TRBJ1-5	CASSYFGENQPQHF	TGTGCCAGCAGTTACTTCGGGGAGAATCAGCCCCAGCATTTT
15	NA	NA	TRBV4-2	TRBJ1-5	CASSQVDNGGQPQHF	TGTGCCAGCAGCCAGGTGGACAATGGCGGTCAGCCCCAGCATTTT
16	NA	TRBD1	TRBV4-2	TRBJ1-4	CASSQKPGQGSEKLFF	TGTGCCAGCAGCCAAAAGCCAGGACAGGGGTCTGAAAAACTGTTTTTT
14	many	NA	TRBV6-1	TRBJ1-5	CASTSPGLNQPQHF	TGTGCCAGCACCTCCCCCGGGCTCAATCAGCCCCAGCATTTT
15	NA	TRBD2	TRBV11-2	TRBJ2-1	CASSTLAGVRIEQFF	TGTGCCAGCAGCACCTTAGCGGGAGTGAGGATTGAGCAGTTCTTC
12	NA	NA	TRBV29-1	TRBJ2-5	CSVYSGEETQYF	TGCAGCGTTTACTCCGGGGAAGAGACCCAGTACTTC
15	once	NA	TRBV10-2	TRBJ1-3	CASSETGTSGNTIYF	TGCGCCAGCAGTGAAACCGGGACCTCTGGAAACACCATATATTTT
16	NA	NA	TRBV7-2	TRBJ1-1	CASSLEFLSERKEAFF	TGTGCCAGCAGCTTAGAGTTTCTAAGCGAGAGAAAAGAAGCTTTCTTT
14	NA	NA	TRBV19	TRBJ2-7	CASSSRTGTYEQYF	TGTGCCAGTAGTTCAAGAACAGGTACCTACGAGCAGTACTTC
16	NA	NA	TRBV15	TRBJ1-4	CATSRDLGPTNEKLFF	TGTGCCACCAGCAGAGATCTGGGGCCAACTAATGAAAAACTGTTTTTT
18	NA	NA	TRBV28	TRBJ1-4	CASSFTLTHRATNEKLFF	TGTGCCAGCAGTTTTACGCTAACACACCGAGCAACTAATGAAAAACTGTTTTTT
15	NA	NA	TRBV11-2	TRBJ1-1	CASSYTDSSNTEAFF	TGTGCCAGCAGCTATACGGACAGTTCGAACACTGAAGCTTTCTTT
14	NA	NA	TRBV5-8	TRBJ1-5	CASSLSGSNQPQHF	TGTGCCAGCAGCTTGTCAGGGTCCAATCAGCCCCAGCATTTT
14	NA	NA	TRBV5-1	TRBJ2-2	CASSLGADAGELFF	TGCGCCAGCAGCTTGGGGGCGGATGCGGGGGAGCTGTTTTTT
13	NA	NA	TRBV27	TRBJ2-2	CASSPRFVGELFF	TGTGCCAGCAGTCCCAGGTTCGTCGGGGAGCTGTTTTTT
14	NA	NA	TRBV7-8	TRBJ1-1	CASSLLKGVTEAFF	TGTGCCAGCAGCTTATTAAAGGGTGTGACTGAAGCTTTCTTT
13	NA	NA	TRBV20-1	TRBJ1-6	CSASRQGGEPLHF	TGCAGTGCTAGTAGGCAGGGTGGGGAACCCCTCCACTTT
13	NA	NA	TRBV28	TRBJ1-1	CAGRDPGYTEAFF	TGTGCCGGCCGGGACCCCGGGTACACTGAAGCTTTCTTT
14	NA	NA	TRBV5-6	TRBJ1-2	CASSLAGLEYGYTF	TGTGCCAGCAGCTTGGCTGGCCTTGAATATGGCTACACCTTC
15	NA	TRBD2	TRBV30	TRBJ2-7	CAWSESWTSAAKQYF	TGTGCCTGGAGTGAGTCTTGGACTAGCGCGGCAAAGCAGTACTTC
17	NA	TRBD2	TRBV9	TRBJ2-1	CASSVRATGTRVPEQFF	TGTGCCAGCAGCGTACGGGCTACCGGGACTAGAGTTCCTGAGCAGTTCTTC
13	NA	TRBD1	TRBV29-1	TRBJ2-3	CSVGGQVIDTQYF	TGCAGCGTTGGAGGACAGGTTATAGATACGCAGTATTTT
18	once	NA	TRBV6-2/TRBV6-3	TRBJ1-5	CASSYSFKRRQGRETQHF	TGTGCCAGCAGTTACTCTTTTAAGCGTCGGCAGGGTAGGGAGACCCAGCATTTT
15	NA	TRBD2	TRBV5-1	TRBJ2-1	CASSGPGLAINEQFF	TGCGCCAGCAGCGGTCCGGGACTAGCGATCAATGAGCAGTTCTTC
14	NA	NA	TRBV6-5	TRBJ1-5	CASSSGWGDQPQHF	TGTGCCAGCAGCTCAGGGTGGGGCGATCAGCCCCAGCATTTT
15	NA	TRBD1	TRBV11-3	TRBJ2-2	CASSTDRGPTGELFF	TGTGCCAGCAGCACGGACAGGGGGCCCACCGGGGAGCTGTTTTTT
17	NA	TRBD1	TRBV5-1	TRBJ1-2	CASSLSGGDTTNYGYTF	TGCGCCAGCAGCTTGTCAGGGGGAGATACTACTAACTATGGCTACACCTTC
15	NA	TRBD1	TRBV5-5	TRBJ1-1	CASSPGTGRKTEAFF	TGTGCCAGCAGCCCCGGGACAGGAAGAAAAACTGAAGCTTTCTTT
19	NA	TRBD2	TRBV7-9	TRBJ2-1	CASSLRLTLAGGPGNEQFF	TGTGCCAGCAGCCTACGACTGACCCTGGCGGGAGGGCCAGGCAATGAGCAGTTCTTC
12	NA	NA	TRBV2	TRBJ2-3	CASRVSGDTQYF	TGTGCCAGTCGCGTTAGCGGAGATACGCAGTATTTT
14	NA	TRBD1	TRBV3-1/TRBV3-2	TRBJ2-5	CASSQVSGGETQYF	TGTGCCAGCAGCCAAGTTTCAGGGGGAGAGACCCAGTACTTC
14	NA	NA	TRBV7-8	TRBJ2-7	CASSRGRGSYEQYF	TGTGCCAGCAGCCGAGGTAGGGGCTCCTACGAGCAGTACTTC